The 17 T cell receptor beta chains reported below all come from one sample, sequenced in a study of identical twins (dated by TCRdb to about 2016). To prepare the library, 5' RACE was applied. Data came from an Illumina HiSeq 2000. The public reads were quality trimmed at Q25 with fastp and then assembled into clones with MiXCR by TCRdb, keeping productive beta chains. Entries that share a CDR3 protein sequence are merged under the most common genes and DNA. The sample data list 310,000 or so distinct CDR3 sequences, and under 9% of these were observed just once. Approximately 2.1% of the sample comes from the top ten. The sample also formed part of further work on yellow fever vaccine responses in identical twins.

Sequences were obtained from memory (CD45RO+) T cells sorted from blood. What the cell subset or site label conveys for this sample: CD45RO+ enriched T cells. The receptors here all came from a woman younger than 30 in good health.

The chain has TRBV24-1 and TRBJ2-1, with D maybe TRBD1 (6 bases). V was pared by 4 bases and J by 4 bases, with 13 bases between. The CDR3 spans 15 residues. Per germline, CDR1 KGHDR and CDR2 SFDVKD. CDR3 coding DNA: TGTGCCACCAGTGACTCAAACGACAGGTACAATGAGCAGTTCTTC. Translating it yields CATSDSNDRYNEQFF.

The chain carries TRBV14 and TRBJ1-2; TRBD1 aligns across 9 bases. The CDR3 spans 15 residues. Per the germline V gene, CDR1 is SGHDN and CDR2 is FVKESK. V trimming: 4 bases; J trimming: 3 bases; junction bases outside the gene matches: 6. The DNA of the CDR3 is TGTGCCAGCAGCCCAACCGGGACAGGGTACTATGGCTACACCTTC. This codes for CASSPTGTGYYGYTF. Full variable domain (outside the CDR3, taken from reference TRBV14 and TRBJ1-2): EAGVTQFPSHSVIEKGQTVTLRCDPISGHDNLYWYRRVMGKEIKFLLHFVKESKQDESGMPNNRFLAERTGGTYSTLKVQPAELEDSGVYFCASSPTGTGYYGYTFGSGTRLTVV.

This chain joins TRBV5-1 and TRBJ2-1; TRBD2 might be the D (6 bases). CDR1 and CDR2 from the germline V gene are SGHRS and YFSETQ. Trimming shortened V by 4 bases and J by 5 bases, and 16 bases separated the two germline ends. The CDR3 covers 15 residues. The CDR3, as DNA: TGCGCCAGCAGCGGAGTGAAACCGGGGGACAATGAGCAGTTCTTC. Its protein is CASSGVKPGDNEQFF.

This clonotype has ten or more counts. The genes are TRBV12-3 or TRBV12-4 and TRBJ1-5; D call uncertain. The CDR3 extends over 13 amino acids. Trimming took 7 bases from V and 3 from J, leaving 10 bases between them. The CDR3 nucleotides are TGTGCCAGCACCACAGACTTCAATCAGCCCCAGCATTTT. Amino acid sequence: CASTTDFNQPQHF.

This clonotype was detected many times. V usage is TRBV12-3 or TRBV12-4 and J usage is TRBJ2-1; 9 positions match TRBD2. The V gene end was trimmed by 7 bases and the J gene end by 6 bases; junction bases not matched to a gene: 4. The CDR3 is 13 residues long. DNA of the CDR3: TGTGCCAGCAATCGAGCGGGGGGCAATGAGCAGTTCTTC. Translation gives CASNRAGGNEQFF.

In regard to this clonotype: A much larger clone lies one base from this, so it may be a read error. J is TRBJ1-2 and V is TRBV12-3 or TRBV12-4; D unresolved. CDR3 length: 13 amino acids. CDR3 sequence: CASSLAADYDYTF. The CDR3, as DNA: TGTGCCAGCAGTTTGGCGGCGGACTATGACTACACCTTC.

In its sample, this clonotype was seen many times. The chain joins TRBV5-6 to TRBJ1-6, with 12 bases that match TRBD1. The CDR3 is 15 residues long. Germline-derived CDR1 and CDR2 are SGHDT and YYEEEE. V lost 2 bases and J lost 13; bases outside the gene matches: 7. The CDR3 DNA reads as TGTGCCAGCAGCTTTGGGACAGGGGGCGCGGGTCCCCTCCACTTT. It encodes CASSFGTGGAGPLHF.

The chain combines TRBV5-1 with TRBJ2-1; tentative D call: TRBD2 (6 bases). V lost 4 bases and J lost 10, with 30 bases in between. The length of the CDR3 is 18 residues. The germline gives CDR1 SGHRS, CDR2 YFSETQ. CDR3 in DNA: TGCGCCAGCAGCCCCCGGATCAGGGAGGCGAGCGGGTTCGGGGAGCAGTTCTTC. Its protein is CASSPRIREASGFGEQFF. Full variable domain (outside the CDR3, taken from reference TRBV5-1 and TRBJ2-1): KAGVTQTPRYLIKTRGQQVTLSCSPISGHRSVSWYQQTPGQGLQFLFEYFSETQRNKGNFPGRFSGRQFSNSRSEMNVSTLELGDSALYLCASSPRIREASGFGEQFFGPGTRLTVL.

V gene TRBV2 combines with J gene TRBJ2-1; D is undetermined. The CDR3 runs to 15 residues. Germline V lookup: CDR1 SNHLY, CDR2 FYNNEI. Trimming took 4 bases from V and 4 from J, leaving 14 bases between them. CDR3 protein: CASSARRHLYNEQFF. CDR3 coding DNA: TGTGCCAGCAGTGCCCGCAGACACCTTTACAATGAGCAGTTCTTC.

V usage is TRBV2 and J usage is TRBJ2-1, with D possibly being TRBD1 or TRBD2 (6 bases each). Germline V lookup: CDR1 SNHLY, CDR2 FYNNEI. The CDR3 is made up of 15 amino acids. V was cut by 6 bases and J by 5 bases, with 17 bases left in between. CDR3 bases: TGTGCCAGCAGGCTTGGTGAGGGGGGTAACAATGAGCAGTTCTTC. As protein: CASRLGEGGNNEQFF.

This clonotype has more than one count but fewer than ten. This rearrangement joins TRBV12-3 or TRBV12-4 to TRBJ1-1; no reliable D call. The V end lost 8 bases, the J end lost 4 bases, and 14 bases lay between the germline ends. The CDR3 contains 13 residues. CDR3 nucleotides: TGTGCCAGCCGGGGTACGGCCGGCACTGAAGCTTTCTTT. This gives the protein CASRGTAGTEAFF.

This clonotype appeared a few times. DNA for the CDR3: TGCAGCGTTGAAGATCTCGCTGGGGGGAGTGGGCAGTTCTTC. It translates to CSVEDLAGGSGQFF. The rearrangement joins TRBV29-1 to TRBJ2-1; possible D gene TRBD2, 6 bases. The CDR3 is made up of 14 amino acids. The V end lost 0 bases, the J end lost 12 bases, and 18 bases lay between the germline ends. Germline CDR1 SQVTM, CDR2 ANQGSEA.

This clonotype came up a few times. This chain connects TRBV14 to TRBJ1-1, with no clear D. The CDR3 has 14 amino acids. The V gene's germline CDR1 is SGHDN and CDR2 FVKESK. The germline V and J ends were trimmed by 3 bases and 2 bases, with 10 bases remaining between them. This CDR3 is CASSQITLNTEAFF. The CDR3 DNA sequence: TGTGCCAGCAGCCAGATAACGCTAAACACTGAAGCTTTCTTT.

The J gene is TRBJ2-3, the V gene TRBV15, with D perhaps assigned TRBD1 or TRBD2 (5 bases each). Germline values: CDR1 LNHNV, CDR2 YYDKDF (reference sequence). V lost 2 bases, J lost 0 bases, and 12 bases lay in between. This CDR3 contains 16 residues. The CDR3 bases are TGTGCCACCAGCAGAATGACGGGACGAAGCACAGATACGCAGTATTTT. Its protein product is CATSRMTGRSTDTQYF.

This clonotype was counted many times. The chain joins TRBV6-4 to TRBJ2-1; TRBD1 might be the D (5 bases). CDR1 MRHNA and CDR2 SNTAGT come from the germline V gene. V dropped 8 bases and J dropped 6 bases, with 17 bases sitting between them. The CDR3 sequence is 14 residues long. CDR3 sequence (DNA): TGTGCCAGCTCCGACAGAGACAGTATCAATGAGCAGTTCTTC. Residues: CASSDRDSINEQFF.

The chain is built from TRBV29-1 and TRBJ2-1; 8 nucleotides agree with TRBD1. V was pared by 8 bases and J by 8 bases, with 11 bases of the junction left unmatched. The CDR3 is 13 amino acids. Germline CDR1 is SQVTM and CDR2 is ANQGSEA. The DNA of the CDR3 is TGCAGCTCGAGGCAGGGGGCTGGGTATGAGCAGTTCTTC. Amino acid sequence: CSSRQGAGYEQFF.

In this sample, this clonotype turned up many times. The chain combines TRBV12-3 or TRBV12-4 with TRBJ1-5, with TRBD1 identical over 11 bases. This CDR3 region has 15 residues. J lost 6 bases, V lost 5 bases, and 6 bases had no gene match. The DNA for the CDR3 is TGTGCCAGCAGTAGCCGGGACAGGGGGGTTCAGCCCCAGCATTTT. Translated: CASSSRDRGVQPQHF.